This T cell receptor beta chain was captured by sequencing in a study of shared clonotypes between healthy human individuals. Study-wide background: Per donor, three plates held CD4 naive cells, three held CD4 memory, two held CD8 naive and one held CD8 memory. General study points: What limited the represented genetic and exposure-history diversity was the small number of donors.

Measured with immunoSEQ multiplex PCR; TCRdb has only the in-frame clones, and not every one. The sample holds hundreds of thousands of clones, about three quarters seen once. CDR3 size: 14 residues. The V and J ends lost 8 bases and 6 bases, in that order; junction bases with no gene match: 10. From germline, CDR1 is MDHEN and CDR2 SYDVKM. To note about this clone: Its antigen remains unknown.

The V and J genes are TRBV28 and TRBJ2-7, with 10 bases fitting TRBD2. The sequence came from a woman aged 25 to 45 in good health. Sequences were obtained from memory CD4+ T cells sorted from blood. Subset of the sample: CD45RA-negative fraction. The CDR3: CASERAGGSLEQYF. The CDR3 coding sequence is TGTGCCAGCGAGCGAGCGGGAGGGTCGCTCGAGCAGTACTTC.